The clone carrying this T cell receptor beta chain was observed a handful of times. Its matching antigen is unknown. This entry is derived from a study of CD8 T cells in ankylosing spondylitis. This CDR3 spans 14 amino acids. Germline V gene sequence: CDR1 DFQATT, CDR2 SNEGSKA (reference sequence). The germline V and J ends were trimmed by 5 bases and 0 bases, with 14 bases remaining between them. TCRdb re-analysed the 5' RACE reads in MiXCR, keeping a single row per CDR3 protein. The profile covers roughly 200,000 distinct CDR3 sequences, with more than 25% appearing a single time and under 8% taken by the ten largest. The study's findings and limits: Both synovial fluid and blood in reactive arthritis had previously been reported to carry some motif variants.

The V and J genes are TRBV20-1 and TRBJ2-7; the D is unclear. The sample consisted of blood, either unsorted or a sorted T cell fraction (not recorded which). The source is a male donor with ankylosing spondylitis or in good health (not recorded which). CDR3 nucleotide sequence: TGCAGTGCTCCCGACATGCTTAACTCCTACGAGCAGTACTTC. It yields the protein CSAPDMLNSYEQYF.